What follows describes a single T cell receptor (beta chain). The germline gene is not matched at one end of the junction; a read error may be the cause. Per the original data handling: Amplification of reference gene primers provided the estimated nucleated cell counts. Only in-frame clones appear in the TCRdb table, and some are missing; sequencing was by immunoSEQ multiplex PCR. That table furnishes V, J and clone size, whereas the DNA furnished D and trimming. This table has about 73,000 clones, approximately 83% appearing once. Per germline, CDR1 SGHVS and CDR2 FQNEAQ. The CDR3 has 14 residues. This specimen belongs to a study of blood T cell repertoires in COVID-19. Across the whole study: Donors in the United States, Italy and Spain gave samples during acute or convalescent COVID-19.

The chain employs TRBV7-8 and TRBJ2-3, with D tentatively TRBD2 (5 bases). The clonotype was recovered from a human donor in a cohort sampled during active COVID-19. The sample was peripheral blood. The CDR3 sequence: CASSPSPSRGPSIF. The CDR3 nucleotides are TGTGCCAGCAGCCCCTCCCCCTCCCGGGGTCCCAGCATTTTT.